What follows describes a single T cell receptor (beta chain). V trimming: 1 base; J trimming: 5 bases; junction bases outside the gene matches: 6. CDR1 and CDR2 from the germline V gene are SGHNT and YENEEA. CDR3 length: 15 residues. Method: immunoSEQ multiplex PCR; TCRdb's copy keeps in-frame clones and lacks some. The table has just under 150,000 clones, roughly 89% seen once. The data derive from a study of blood T cell repertoires in COVID-19. Study summary: COVID-19 samples collected from the United States, Italy and Spain covered acute and convalescent phases. T cells, B-cell-depleted T cells, or PBMCs provided the cDNA or gDNA that served as material.

The clonotype comes from a woman aged 50 to 60 with acute or convalescent COVID-19. This sequence joins TRBV11-3 and TRBJ2-7; 9 bases fit TRBD1. Sequencing was done on a sample of peripheral blood. The CDR3 sequence is CASSLAGTGLDEQYF. The CDR3 bases are TGTGCCAGCAGCTTAGCCGGGACAGGGCTCGACGAGCAGTACTTC.